The present TCR beta chain was sequenced within a study of T cells in Graves' hyperthyroidism and ophthalmopathy. Uncontrolled infection, other autoimmune disease, pregnancy or lactation excluded patients. Authors of the study amplified TCR beta CDR3 regions from RNA transcripts. With the HTBI primer set, the TCR CDR3 went through a first round of RT-PCR. TCRdb redid the calling of the multiplex PCR reads with MiXCR, one entry per CDR3 protein. The data show about 580,000 distinct CDR3 sequences, just over 45% seen once. Findings of the study overall: Ophthalmopathy got predicted by the model a median approximately 6.3 months before its onset.

Germline V CDR1 and CDR2: MNHEY, SVGAGI. After removal of 5 bases from V and 9 bases from J, the junction contained 10 bases not matched to a gene. The CDR3 extends over 14 amino acids. Note on this clonotype: What it recognizes is unknown. With a much larger clone just one base away, this may be a read error.

The V call is TRBV6-5, the J call TRBJ2-5, with TRBD2 matching 9 bases. Sequencing was carried out using peripheral blood or thyroid tissue (not recorded which). The receptor comes from a woman younger than 35 with Graves' hyperthyroidism. The CDR3 region is CASSHSGSGEAQYF. DNA for the CDR3: TGTGCCAGCAGTCATAGCGGGAGCGGGGAGGCCCAGTACTTC.